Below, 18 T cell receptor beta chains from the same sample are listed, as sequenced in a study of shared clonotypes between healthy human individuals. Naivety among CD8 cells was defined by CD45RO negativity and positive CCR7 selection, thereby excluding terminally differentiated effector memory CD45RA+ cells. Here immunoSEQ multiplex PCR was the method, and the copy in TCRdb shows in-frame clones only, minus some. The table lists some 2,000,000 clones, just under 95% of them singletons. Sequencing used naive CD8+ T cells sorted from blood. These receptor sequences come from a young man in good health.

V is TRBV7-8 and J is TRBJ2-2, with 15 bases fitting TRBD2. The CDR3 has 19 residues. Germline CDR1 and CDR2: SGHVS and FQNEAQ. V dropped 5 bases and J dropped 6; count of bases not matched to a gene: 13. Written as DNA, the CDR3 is TGTGCCAGCAGCGATCCGGGACTAGCGGGAGGACGGCTCGCCGGGGAGCTGTTTTTT. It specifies CASSDPGLAGGRLAGELFF.

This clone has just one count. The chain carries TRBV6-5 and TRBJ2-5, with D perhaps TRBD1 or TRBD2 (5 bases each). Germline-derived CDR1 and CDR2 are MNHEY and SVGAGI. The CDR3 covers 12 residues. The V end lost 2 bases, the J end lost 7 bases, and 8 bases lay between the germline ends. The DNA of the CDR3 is TGTGCCAGCAGTTACGAGAGGGGGACCCAGTACTTC. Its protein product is CASSYERGTQYF.

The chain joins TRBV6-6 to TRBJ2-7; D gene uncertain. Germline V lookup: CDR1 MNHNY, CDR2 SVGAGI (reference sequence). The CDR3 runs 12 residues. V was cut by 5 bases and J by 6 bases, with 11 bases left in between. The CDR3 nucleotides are TGTGCCAGCAGTGTTATAAGTACCGAGCAGTACTTC. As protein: CASSVISTEQYF.

CDR3 nucleotide sequence: TGTGCCAGCAGTTTGTCGGGACTGTTGAACACTGAAGCTTTCTTT. Translated, it gives CASSLSGLLNTEAFF. This chain joins TRBV27 and TRBJ1-1; perhaps TRBD1 as D (5 bases). Per germline, CDR1 MNHEY and CDR2 SMNVEV (reference sequence). Trimming took off 3 bases at V and 0 bases at J, with 11 bases between the two ends. This CDR3 comprises 15 residues.

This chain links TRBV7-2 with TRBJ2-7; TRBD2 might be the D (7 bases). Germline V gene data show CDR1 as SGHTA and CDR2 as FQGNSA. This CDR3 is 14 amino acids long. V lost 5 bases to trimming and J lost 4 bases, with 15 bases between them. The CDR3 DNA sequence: TGTGCCAGCAGCCTGGGAAGGGGGGGATACGAGCAGTACTTC. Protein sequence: CASSLGRGGYEQYF.

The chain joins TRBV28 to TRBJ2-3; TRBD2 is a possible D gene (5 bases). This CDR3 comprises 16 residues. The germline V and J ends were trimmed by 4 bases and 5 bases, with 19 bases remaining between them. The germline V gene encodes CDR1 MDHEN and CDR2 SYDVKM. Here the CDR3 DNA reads TGTGCCAGCAGTTCGGAGGTCGGTGGGCTGGGAGATACGCAGTATTTT. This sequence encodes CASSSEVGGLGDTQYF.

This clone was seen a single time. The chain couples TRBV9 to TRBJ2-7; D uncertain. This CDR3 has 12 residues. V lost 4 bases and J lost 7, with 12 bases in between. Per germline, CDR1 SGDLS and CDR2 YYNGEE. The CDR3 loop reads CASSPRGVEQYF. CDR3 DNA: TGTGCCAGCAGCCCACGCGGCGTAGAGCAGTACTTC.

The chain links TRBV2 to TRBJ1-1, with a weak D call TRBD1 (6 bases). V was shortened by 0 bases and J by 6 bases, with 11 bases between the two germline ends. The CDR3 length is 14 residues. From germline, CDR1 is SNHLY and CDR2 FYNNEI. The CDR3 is CASSEAPGASEAFF. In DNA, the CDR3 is TGTGCCAGCAGTGAAGCCCCGGGGGCCTCTGAAGCTTTCTTT.

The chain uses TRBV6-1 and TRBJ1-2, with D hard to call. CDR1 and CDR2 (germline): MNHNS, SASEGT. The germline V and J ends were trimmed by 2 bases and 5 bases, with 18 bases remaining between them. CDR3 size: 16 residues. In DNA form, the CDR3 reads TGTGCCAGCAGTGAACGCCCAGCTATGACGGGTTATGGCTACACCTTC. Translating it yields CASSERPAMTGYGYTF.

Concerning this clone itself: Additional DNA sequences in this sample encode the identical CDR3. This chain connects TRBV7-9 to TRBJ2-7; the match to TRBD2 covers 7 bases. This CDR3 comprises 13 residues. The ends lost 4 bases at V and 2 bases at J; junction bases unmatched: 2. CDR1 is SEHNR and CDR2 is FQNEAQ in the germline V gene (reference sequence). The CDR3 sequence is CASSSGGPYEQYF. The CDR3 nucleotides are TGTGCCAGCAGCTCGGGGGGACCCTACGAGCAGTACTTC.

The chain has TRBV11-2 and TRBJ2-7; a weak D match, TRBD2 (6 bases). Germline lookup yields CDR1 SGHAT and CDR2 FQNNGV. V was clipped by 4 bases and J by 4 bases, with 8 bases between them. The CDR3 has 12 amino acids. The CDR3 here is CASSWGEYEQYF. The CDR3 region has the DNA TGTGCCAGCAGCTGGGGGGAGTACGAGCAGTACTTC.

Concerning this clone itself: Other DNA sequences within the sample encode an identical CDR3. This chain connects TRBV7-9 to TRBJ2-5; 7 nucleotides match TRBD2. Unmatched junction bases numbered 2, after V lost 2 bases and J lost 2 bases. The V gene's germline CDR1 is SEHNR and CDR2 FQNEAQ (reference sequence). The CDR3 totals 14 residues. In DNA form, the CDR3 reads TGTGCCAGCAGCTTATCGGGAGGACAAGAGACCCAGTACTTC. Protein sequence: CASSLSGGQETQYF.

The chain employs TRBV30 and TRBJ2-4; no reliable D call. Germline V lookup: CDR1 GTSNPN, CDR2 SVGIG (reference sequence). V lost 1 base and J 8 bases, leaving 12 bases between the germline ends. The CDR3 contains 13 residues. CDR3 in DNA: TGTGCCTGGAGTGGGCAGGTGCCGGACATTCAGTACTTC. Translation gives CAWSGQVPDIQYF.

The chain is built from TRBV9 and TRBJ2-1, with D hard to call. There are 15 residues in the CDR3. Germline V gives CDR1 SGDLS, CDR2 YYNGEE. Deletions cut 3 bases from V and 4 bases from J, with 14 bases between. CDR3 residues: CASSGTTSGYNEQFF. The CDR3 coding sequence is TGTGCCAGCAGCGGTACGACGTCCGGGTACAATGAGCAGTTCTTC.

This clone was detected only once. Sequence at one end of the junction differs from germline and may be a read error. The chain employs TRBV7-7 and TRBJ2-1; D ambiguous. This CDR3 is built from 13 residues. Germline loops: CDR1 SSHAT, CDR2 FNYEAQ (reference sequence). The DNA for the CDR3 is TGTGCTAGCAGCTTAAACCTAGTGGATGAGCAGTTCTTC. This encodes CASSLNLVDEQFF. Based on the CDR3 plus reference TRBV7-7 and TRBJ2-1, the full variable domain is GAGVSQSPRYKVTKRGQDVTLRCDPISSHATLYWYQQALGQGPEFLTYFNYEAQPDKSGLPSDRFSAERPEGSISTLTIQRTEQRDSAMYRCASSLNLVDEQFFGPGTRLTVL.

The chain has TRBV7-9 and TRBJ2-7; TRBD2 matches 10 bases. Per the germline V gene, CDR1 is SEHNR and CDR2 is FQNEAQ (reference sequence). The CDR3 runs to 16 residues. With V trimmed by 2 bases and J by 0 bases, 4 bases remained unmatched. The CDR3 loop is CASSLSSGGPSYEQYF. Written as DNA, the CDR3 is TGTGCCAGCAGCTTATCTAGCGGGGGTCCCTCCTACGAGCAGTACTTC.

CDR3 sequence reads: CASSGQAWYEQFF. The CDR3 coding sequence is TGTGCCAGCAGCGGACAGGCTTGGTATGAGCAGTTCTTC. The V and J genes are TRBV6-1 and TRBJ2-1; 7 bases line up with TRBD1. The V gene end was trimmed by 6 bases and the J gene end by 8 bases; junction bases not matched to a gene: 7. The CDR3 is 13 amino acids. In germline, CDR1 is MNHNS, CDR2 SASEGT.

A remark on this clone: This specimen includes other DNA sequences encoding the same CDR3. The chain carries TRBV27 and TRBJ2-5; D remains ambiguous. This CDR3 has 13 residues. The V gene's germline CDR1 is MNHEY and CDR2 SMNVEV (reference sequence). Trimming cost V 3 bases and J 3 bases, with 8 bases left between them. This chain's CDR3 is CASSFLGEETQYF. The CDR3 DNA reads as TGTGCCAGCAGTTTCCTCGGAGAAGAGACCCAGTACTTC.